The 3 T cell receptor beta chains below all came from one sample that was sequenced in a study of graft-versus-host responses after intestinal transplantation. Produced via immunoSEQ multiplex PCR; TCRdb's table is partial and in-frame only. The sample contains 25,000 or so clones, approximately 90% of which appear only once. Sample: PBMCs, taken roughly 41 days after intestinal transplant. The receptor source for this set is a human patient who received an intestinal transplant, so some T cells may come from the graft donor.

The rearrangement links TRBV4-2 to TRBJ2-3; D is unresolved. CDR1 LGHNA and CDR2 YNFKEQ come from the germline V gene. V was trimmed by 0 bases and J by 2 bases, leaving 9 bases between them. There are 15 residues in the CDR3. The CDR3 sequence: CASSQDRRITDTQYF. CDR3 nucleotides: TGTGCCAGCAGCCAAGACAGGCGAATCACAGATACGCAGTATTTT.

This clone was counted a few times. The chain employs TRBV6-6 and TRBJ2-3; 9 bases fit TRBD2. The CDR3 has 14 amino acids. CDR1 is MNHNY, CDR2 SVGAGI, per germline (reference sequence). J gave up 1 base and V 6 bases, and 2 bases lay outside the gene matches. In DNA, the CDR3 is TGTGCCAGCAGACGGACTAGCGGCACAGATACGCAGTATTTT. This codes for CASRRTSGTDTQYF.

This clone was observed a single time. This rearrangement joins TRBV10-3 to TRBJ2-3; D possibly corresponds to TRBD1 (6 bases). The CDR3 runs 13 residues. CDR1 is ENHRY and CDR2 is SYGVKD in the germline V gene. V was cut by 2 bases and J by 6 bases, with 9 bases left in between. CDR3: CAISEDRFDTQYF. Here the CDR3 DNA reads TGTGCCATCAGTGAGGACAGGTTCGATACGCAGTATTTT.